One and the same sample provided the 8 T cell receptor beta chains below, sequenced in a study of early T cells in non-severe SARS-CoV-2 infection. TCRdb reprocessed the 5' RACE reads with MiXCR, giving one entry per CDR3 protein. The repertoire has tens of thousands of distinct CDR3 sequences, approximately 11% of them found once; the top ten carry around 6.4%. Sequences were obtained from whole blood. The receptor source for this set is an adult who was a healthcare worker with PCR-confirmed SARS-CoV-2 infection or an uninfected control (not recorded which).

On this clonotype itself: No conserved phenylalanine or tryptophan ends this CDR3, so it is likely a read error. The chain combines TRBV9 with TRBJ1-3, with D hard to call. Germline CDR1 and CDR2: SGDLS and YYNGEE. The CDR3 covers 13 residues. Trimming stripped 0 bases from V and 9 bases from J, with 10 bases between. CDR3 DNA sequence: TGTGCCAGCAGCGTAGGAGGGCAACCCACCATATATCTT. Translated, it gives CASSVGGQPTIYL.

This clonotype was detected many times. The chain has TRBV10-3 and TRBJ2-7; 9 bases are shared with TRBD1. CDR1 ENHRY and CDR2 SYGVKD come from the germline V gene. Trimming cost V 4 bases and J 1 base; bases outside gene matches: 8. The CDR3 is 16 residues long. CDR3 nucleotides: TGTGCCATCAGTGGAGTGGTTGGACAGGGGTCCTACGAGCAGTACTTC. As protein: CAISGVVGQGSYEQYF.

This clonotype turned up a few times. The chain carries TRBV10-3 and TRBJ2-3; 11 bases are a match to TRBD2. This CDR3 comprises 15 residues. The ends lost 4 bases at V and 6 bases at J; junction bases unmatched: 6. Germline V gene sequence: CDR1 ENHRY, CDR2 SYGVKD. CDR3 nucleotides: TGTGCCATCAGTGGACCACTAGCGGGAGAGGATACGCAGTATTTT. Residues: CAISGPLAGEDTQYF.

This clonotype was detected ten times or more. The chain has TRBV11-3 and TRBJ2-3; D ambiguous. The V and J ends lost 3 bases and 5 bases respectively, with 9 bases between them. In germline, CDR1 is SGHNT, CDR2 YENEEA. The CDR3 contains 13 residues. In nucleotides, the CDR3 is TGTGCCAGCAGCTTTAGGCGCGAAGATACGCAGTATTTT. The encoded protein is CASSFRREDTQYF.

This rearrangement joins TRBV30 to TRBJ1-6, with no clear D. This CDR3 spans 15 amino acids. The V gene's germline CDR1 is GTSNPN and CDR2 SVGIG (reference sequence). V was pared by 0 bases and J by 9 bases, with 15 bases between. CDR3 in amino acids: CAWSVNERMSSPLHF. The CDR3 DNA sequence: TGTGCCTGGAGTGTAAACGAGAGAATGAGTTCACCCCTCCACTTT.

V usage is TRBV5-1 and J usage is TRBJ2-2; D uncertain. The CDR3 runs to 14 residues. Per the germline V gene, CDR1 is SGHRS and CDR2 is YFSETQ. Trimming stripped 3 bases from V and 0 bases from J, with 6 bases between. The CDR3 DNA reads as TGCGCCAGCAGCTGGGCCGCGAACACCGGGGAGCTGTTTTTT. Translation gives CASSWAANTGELFF.

Many counts were recorded for this clonotype. V and J are TRBV6-2 or TRBV6-3 and TRBJ1-2; D ambiguous. Germline V gene data show CDR1 as MNHEY and CDR2 as SVGEGT. CDR3 length equals 17 residues. V lost 4 bases, J lost 5 bases, and 23 bases lay in between. The CDR3 reads CASSFIPDGPRMYGYTF. In nucleotides, the CDR3 is TGTGCCAGCAGTTTTATACCGGACGGACCCCGGATGTATGGCTACACCTTC.

This clonotype was counted between two and nine times. The chain joins TRBV24-1 to TRBJ2-2, with TRBD2 matching 9 bases. Germline trimming cut 3 bases from V and 6 bases from J; bases unmatched to any gene: 4. The CDR3 sequence is 15 residues long. Per germline, CDR1 KGHDR and CDR2 SFDVKD. Here the CDR3 reads CATSDAGGPAGELFF. The CDR3 DNA reads as TGTGCCACCAGTGATGCGGGAGGGCCCGCCGGGGAGCTGTTTTTT.